The clone carrying this T cell receptor (beta chain) occurred once. Produced via immunoSEQ multiplex PCR; TCRdb's table is partial and in-frame only. The sample lists 85,000 to 90,000 clones, around 90% occurring once. These data come from a study of technical replicates of blood from a handful of donors. The germline V and J ends were trimmed by 1 base and 2 bases, with 5 bases remaining between them. Germline assignment: CDR1 SGHKS and CDR2 YYEKEE (reference sequence). The CDR3 covers 13 residues. The sequence was collected from a human donor in good health. Sequencing was done on a sample of T cells isolated from PBMCs. The chain recombines TRBV5-5 with TRBJ2-3; no firm D call. The CDR3 DNA is TGTGCCAGCAGCTTGCAGGTCACAGATACGCAGTATTTT. Translated: CASSLQVTDTQYF. Together with reference TRBV5-5 and TRBJ2-3, the CDR3 gives the full variable domain: DAGVTQSPTHLIKTRGQQVTLRCSPISGHKSVSWYQQVLGQGPQFIFQYYEKEERGRGNFPDRFSARQFPNYSSELNVNALLLGDSALYLCASSLQVTDTQYFGPGTRLTVL.